These T cell receptor beta chains were read from a single sample in a study of CD8 T cells in Susac syndrome. TCRdb re-called the immunoSEQ multiplex PCR reads with MiXCR, one entry per CDR3 protein. Here the sample spans fewer than 80,000 distinct CDR3 sequences, around 94% being singletons. The material sequenced was CD8+ T cells from PBMCs. These receptors came from a human donor with Susac syndrome. CDR3s include the opening cysteine and the closing phenylalanine or tryptophan. D genes are given only for firm matches.

J gene	D gene	V gene	CDR3 length	CDR3 DNA	CDR3 protein
TRBJ2-5	NA	TRBV12-5	16	TGTGCTAGTGGAAAAACAGGGGAGGCATTTGGAGAGACCCAGTACTTC	CASGKTGEAFGETQYF
TRBJ2-1	NA	TRBV27	14	TGTGCCAGCAGTTCGGGGGATCGGCCCAATGAGCAGTTCTTC	CASSSGDRPNEQFF
TRBJ1-2	NA	TRBV4-2	16	TGTGCCAGCAGCCACCTTGGGCAGGGAGATAGGGATGGCTACACCTTC	CASSHLGQGDRDGYTF
TRBJ1-1	TRBD1	TRBV13	13	TGTGCCAGCAGCGTGGGACAGGGGGGTGAAGCTTTCTTT	CASSVGQGGEAFF
TRBJ2-3	NA	TRBV7-9	16	TGTGCCAGCAGCTTAGTGTCGGGGTCGAGCACAGATACGCAGTATTTT	CASSLVSGSSTDTQYF
TRBJ2-7	NA	TRBV3-1	14	TGTGCCAGCAGCCAAAGGGAGGGGGGATACGAGCAGTACTTC	CASSQREGGYEQYF
TRBJ2-4	NA	TRBV28	16	TGTGCCAGCAGTTTATCTCTTAAAGTTCCCAAAAACATTCAGTACTTC	CASSLSLKVPKNIQYF
TRBJ2-2	TRBD2	TRBV4-1	16	TGCGCCAGCAGCCAAGTAGCGGGGCGGAACACCGGGGAGCTGTTTTTT	CASSQVAGRNTGELFF
TRBJ1-1	NA	TRBV4-1	14	TGCGCCAGCAGCGCACAGGGTTTGAACACTGAAGCTTTCTTT	CASSAQGLNTEAFF
TRBJ2-5	NA	TRBV9	16	TGTGCCAGCAGCCCCTTTTGGGGACGACAGGCCGAGACCCAGTACTTC	CASSPFWGRQAETQYF